Shown below are 26 T cell receptor beta chains from a single sample sequenced in a study of blood T cell repertoires in COVID-19. Profiled with immunoSEQ multiplex PCR; TCRdb holds only in-frame clones, not every one. The data hold 150,000 to 180,000 clones, with approximately 80% observed a single time. The source material was peripheral blood. Receptors were obtained from a man aged 60 to 75 with acute or convalescent COVID-19.

The genes are TRBV12-3 or TRBV12-4 and TRBJ1-1; D is undetermined. This CDR3 is 12 amino acids long. V lost 6 bases to trimming and J lost 7 bases, with 12 bases between them. CDR3 sequence: CASSPSFGEAFF. The CDR3 DNA follows: TGTGCCAGCAGCCCATCCTTCGGTGAAGCTTTCTTT.

This chain joins TRBV27 and TRBJ1-1; TRBD1 might be the D (6 bases). This CDR3 region has 14 residues. Germline V gene lookup returns CDR1 MNHEY and CDR2 SMNVEV (reference sequence). V lost 6 bases and J lost 1, with 12 bases in between. The DNA for the CDR3 is TGTGCCAGCAGGCACCGGGACACGAACACTGAAGCTTTCTTT. Protein: CASRHRDTNTEAFF.

This clone was counted between two and nine times. V usage is TRBV4-3 and J usage is TRBJ1-2, with D hard to call. The germline V gene encodes CDR1 LGHNA and CDR2 YSLEER. V lost 4 bases and J lost 2, with 11 bases in between. CDR3 length equals 14 residues. CDR3 loop: CASSPTGRNYGYTF. The CDR3 nucleotides read TGCGCCAGCAGCCCCACCGGGAGGAACTATGGCTACACCTTC.

The sample holds many counts of this clone. V is TRBV11-1 and J is TRBJ2-7; TRBD2 aligns across 8 bases. CDR3 size: 14 residues. V shed 7 bases, J shed 5 bases, and the junction held 10 bases outside the gene matches. Germline CDR1 and CDR2: SGHAT and FQDESV (reference sequence). CDR3 nucleotide sequence: TGTGCCAGCAACTCGGGAGGGCCTTCGGACGAGCAGTACTTC. Its protein product is CASNSGGPSDEQYF.

There are a few counts of this clone. J is TRBJ1-5 and V is TRBV3-1 (or the pseudogene TRBV3-2), with D unresolved. CDR3 size: 14 residues. In germline, CDR1 is LGHDT, CDR2 YNNKEL (reference sequence). Trimming took off 4 bases at V and 3 bases at J, with 10 bases between the two ends. The CDR3 loop reads CASSRGEYNQPQHF. The DNA of the CDR3 is TGTGCCAGCAGCCGAGGTGAATACAATCAGCCCCAGCATTTT.

The rearrangement uses TRBV6-5 and TRBJ1-2, with TRBD1 matching 8 bases. There are 16 residues in the CDR3. CDR1 MNHEY and CDR2 SVGAGI come from the germline V gene. The V and J ends lost 2 bases and 4 bases, in that order; junction bases with no gene match: 9. The CDR3 sequence: CASSYGVDRVIYGYTF. In nucleotides, the CDR3 is TGTGCCAGCAGTTACGGTGTGGACAGGGTAATCTATGGCTACACCTTC.

About this clone: This sample also contains other DNA sequences that code for the same CDR3. This rearrangement joins TRBV9 to TRBJ2-6; weak D call: TRBD1 (6 bases). This CDR3 region has 16 residues. Germline V lookup: CDR1 SGDLS, CDR2 YYNGEE. Between the trimmed V and J ends, which lost 1 base and 4 bases, there was a span of 12 bases. The CDR3 here is CASSVTQGSGANVLTF. DNA of the CDR3: TGTGCCAGCAGCGTAACCCAGGGGTCCGGGGCCAACGTCCTGACTTTC.

This clone has just one count. The J gene is TRBJ1-4, the V gene TRBV4-3, with D possibly matching TRBD1 (5 bases). Looked up from germline, CDR1 is LGHNA and CDR2 is YSLEER. Trimming cost V 0 bases and J 1 base, with 15 bases left between them. This CDR3 has 18 residues. The CDR3 protein is CASSQDREAALTNEKLFF. DNA for the CDR3: TGCGCCAGCAGCCAAGACAGGGAGGCGGCGCTAACTAATGAAAAACTGTTTTTT.

This chain connects TRBV19 to TRBJ2-6; 7 nucleotides agree with TRBD1. Per the germline V gene, CDR1 is LNHDA and CDR2 is SQIVND (reference sequence). The V gene end was trimmed by 5 bases and the J gene end by 0 bases; junction bases not matched to a gene: 10. The CDR3 has 18 residues. The CDR3 nucleotides are TGTGCCAGTAGTTGGGGGCAGGGGGTCCCCTCTGGGGCCAACGTCCTGACTTTC. Amino acids: CASSWGQGVPSGANVLTF.

This chain uses TRBV5-1 with TRBJ2-7; D is possibly TRBD2 (5 bases). CDR3 size: 14 residues. Germline-derived CDR1 and CDR2 are SGHRS and YFSETQ. V lost 7 bases, J lost 3 bases, and 17 bases lay in between. In DNA form, the CDR3 reads TGCGCCAGCGCGGGCGAGGCGGCCCGCTACGAGCAGTACTTC. Translation: CASAGEAARYEQYF.

This chain links TRBV9 with TRBJ2-3; the match to TRBD2 covers 8 bases. The germline V gene encodes CDR1 SGDLS and CDR2 YYNGEE. There are 16 residues in the CDR3. V lost 4 bases and J lost 2; bases outside the gene matches: 9. As DNA, the CDR3 is TGTGCCAGCAGCCCCCGAGGTAGCGGGACCACAGATACGCAGTATTTT. It specifies CASSPRGSGTTDTQYF.

This clone was counted a single time. The chain combines TRBV3-1 (or the pseudogene TRBV3-2) with TRBJ1-5; D is unresolved. The V gene's germline CDR1 is LGHDT and CDR2 YNNKEL (reference sequence). The CDR3 has 15 amino acids. V dropped 4 bases and J dropped 1 base, with 11 bases sitting between them. This CDR3 is CASSLNPGSNQPQHF. The DNA for the CDR3 is TGTGCCAGCAGCCTAAATCCGGGAAGCAATCAGCCCCAGCATTTT.

J is TRBJ1-5 and V is TRBV24-1; TRBD1 agrees at 7 bases. CDR3 length: 16 residues. J was trimmed by 0 bases and V by 4 bases; bases with no gene match: 5. From germline, CDR1 is KGHDR and CDR2 SFDVKD. The CDR3 DNA sequence: TGTGCCACCAGTGACAGGGGGAAAGATAGCAATCAGCCCCAGCATTTT. Its translation is CATSDRGKDSNQPQHF.

V and J are TRBV7-2 and TRBJ2-3; 12 bases fit TRBD2. The CDR3 spans 16 residues. Germline V gene sequence: CDR1 SGHTA, CDR2 FQGNSA. Trimming took 5 bases from V and 5 from J; bases not matched to a gene: 8. In DNA, the CDR3 is TGTGCCAGCAGCCTAAGGACTAGCGGGACGGGAGATACGCAGTATTTT. This translates into CASSLRTSGTGDTQYF.

The J gene is TRBJ2-7, the V gene TRBV10-3, with 10 bases that match TRBD1. V was clipped by 6 bases and J by 0 bases; unmatched bases: 5. CDR1 ENHRY and CDR2 SYGVKD come from the germline V gene. This CDR3 comprises 15 residues. The CDR3 DNA is TGTGCCATCAGGGCGGGACAGGGGACCTCCTACGAGCAGTACTTC. Its protein product is CAIRAGQGTSYEQYF.

V is TRBV3-1 (or the pseudogene TRBV3-2) and J is TRBJ2-6; 8 bases agree with TRBD1. Germline V gene data show CDR1 as LGHDT and CDR2 as YNNKEL (reference sequence). J lost 3 bases, V lost 4 bases, and 11 bases had no gene match. The CDR3 is 18 amino acids. The CDR3 here is CASSPLGQGGFGANVLTF. The CDR3 DNA reads as TGTGCCAGCAGCCCCCTCGGACAGGGAGGTTTTGGGGCCAACGTCCTGACTTTC.

The table lists this clone with a count of one. The V and J genes are TRBV5-4 and TRBJ2-1; possible D gene TRBD2, 7 bases. From germline, CDR1 is SGHNT and CDR2 YYREEE (reference sequence). The CDR3 extends over 16 amino acids. The V gene lost 4 bases and the J gene lost 5 bases, with 19 bases spanning the gap. For the CDR3, the DNA is TGTGCCAGCAGCCTGGGGGGGGGCCAGACCCACAATGAGCAGTTCTTC. It is translated as CASSLGGGQTHNEQFF.

This rearrangement joins TRBV9 to TRBJ2-3; D possibly corresponds to TRBD2 (6 bases). CDR1 and CDR2 from the germline V gene are SGDLS and YYNGEE. V was shortened by 3 bases and J by 6 bases, with 20 bases between the two germline ends. The CDR3 runs to 16 residues. The CDR3 loop reads CASSAFSGPSGDTQYF. The CDR3 bases are TGTGCCAGCAGCGCCTTTAGCGGACCCTCCGGGGATACGCAGTATTTT.

The chain couples TRBV10-3 to TRBJ1-6, with a possible D match to TRBD1 (5 bases). The CDR3 totals 13 residues. V shed 8 bases and J shed 10 bases, with 15 bases lying between them. Germline CDR1 ENHRY, CDR2 SYGVKD. CDR3: CAIRSRAESPLHF. The CDR3 nucleotides read TGTGCCATCCGCAGCAGGGCAGAGTCACCCCTCCACTTT.

The gene calls are TRBV6-2 or TRBV6-3 and TRBJ2-1; D is uncertain. Germline values: CDR1 MNHEY, CDR2 SVGEGT. The CDR3 has 12 amino acids. V lost 0 bases, J lost 12 bases, and 9 bases lay in between. DNA of the CDR3: TGTGCCAGCAGTTACTCGAATAGAGTGCAGTTCTTC. It codes for CASSYSNRVQFF.

The rearrangement links TRBV5-6 to TRBJ2-2; 7 positions match TRBD1. V dropped 0 bases and J dropped 5; count of bases not matched to a gene: 7. The CDR3 length is 16 residues. Germline values: CDR1 SGHDT, CDR2 YYEEEE. The CDR3 spells CASSLAKGASTGELFF. For the CDR3, the DNA is TGTGCCAGCAGCTTGGCCAAGGGGGCGAGTACCGGGGAGCTGTTTTTT.

The chain carries TRBV19 and TRBJ1-3; a possible D gene is TRBD1 (6 bases). The CDR3 runs 15 residues. The V end lost 5 bases, the J end lost 4 bases, and 15 bases lay between the germline ends. The germline V gene has CDR1 LNHDA and CDR2 SQIVND (reference sequence). The CDR3 coding sequence is TGTGCCAGTAGTCCCGCCGGGACAAGAGGAAACACCATATATTTT. Its protein is CASSPAGTRGNTIYF.

J is TRBJ1-2 and V is TRBV3-1 (or the pseudogene TRBV3-2); TRBD1 aligns across 7 bases. Unmatched junction bases numbered 10, after V lost 2 bases and J lost 4 bases. Germline V gene sequence: CDR1 LGHDT, CDR2 YNNKEL (reference sequence). The CDR3 length is 16 residues. The CDR3, as DNA: TGTGCCAGCAGCCAATCAACGACAGGGCGGAGCTATGGCTACACCTTC. Amino acid sequence: CASSQSTTGRSYGYTF.

This sequence joins TRBV14 and TRBJ2-3; D is perhaps TRBD1 (6 bases). V lost 0 bases and J 8 bases, leaving 12 bases between the germline ends. CDR3 length: 14 amino acids. CDR1 SGHDN and CDR2 FVKESK come from the germline V gene. CDR3 sequence: CASSQDLQGGTQYF. Written as DNA, the CDR3 is TGTGCCAGCAGCCAAGATCTACAGGGTGGTACGCAGTATTTT.

V usage is TRBV19 and J usage is TRBJ1-2; possibly TRBD1 for D (6 bases). This CDR3 spans 15 amino acids. Trimming stripped 6 bases from V and 0 bases from J, with 14 bases between. CDR1 and CDR2 from the germline V gene are LNHDA and SQIVND (reference sequence). The chain's CDR3 is CASRSPRGTNYGYTF. The CDR3 coding sequence is TGTGCCAGTAGATCCCCGAGGGGGACTAACTATGGCTACACCTTC.

This clone was detected only a few times. This chain uses TRBV3-1 (or the pseudogene TRBV3-2) with TRBJ2-3, with TRBD2 matching over 12 bases. J was trimmed by 7 bases and V by 1 base; bases with no gene match: 6. Germline-derived CDR1 and CDR2 are LGHDT and YNNKEL (reference sequence). The CDR3 extends over 16 amino acids. The CDR3, as DNA: TGTGCCAGCAGCCAAGGACTAGCGGGGGACCGATATACGCAGTATTTT. Its translation: CASSQGLAGDRYTQYF.